Sequencing of this TCR beta chain was carried out in a study of CD8 T cells in Susac syndrome. The ends were cut back, 6 bases at V and 3 bases at J, with 12 bases in the middle. The CDR3 consists of 12 residues. The germline V gene has CDR1 DFQATT and CDR2 SNEGSKA (reference sequence). Reverse transcription of about 0.45 to 1 ug RNA was carried out with random hexamers. Amplification of TCR beta CDR3 was carried out by immunoSEQ multiplex PCR, which covered 54 Vbeta and 13 Jbeta segments. In TCRdb, the immunoSEQ multiplex PCR reads were re-called with MiXCR into one record per CDR3 protein. The table shows some 110,000 distinct CDR3 sequences, with 94% occurring only once. Note on this clonotype: The target antigen is unknown.

From blood CD8+ and CD4+ T cells, the TCR beta chain was sequenced. Notes on the study in general: The total CD8+ repertoires contained about 15 Susac-specific public clones, and the CD8+ TEMRA repertoires contained about 5.

The chain has TRBV20-1 and TRBJ2-7; maybe TRBD2 (7 bases). This TCR was sampled from a human donor with Susac syndrome. The sample consisted of CD8+ T cells from PBMCs. The DNA of the CDR3 is TGCAGTGCCAGGGAGGGGGGCTACGAGCAGTACTTC. Amino acid sequence: CSAREGGYEQYF.